These 20 T cell receptor beta chains originate from one sample sequenced in a study of blood T cell repertoires in COVID-19. The data were produced by immunoSEQ multiplex PCR, yet TCRdb's version contains in-frame clones alone and is incomplete. The data show some 670,000 clones, with approximately 90% seen just once and 0.2% to 0.3% held by the top ten. Source material: peripheral blood. All receptors derive from a woman under 30 with acute or convalescent COVID-19.

The chain couples TRBV28 to TRBJ1-1; weak D call: TRBD1 (5 bases). Trimming shortened V by 4 bases and J by 4 bases, and 13 bases separated the two germline ends. CDR3 length equals 14 residues. Germline V gene sequence: CDR1 MDHEN, CDR2 SYDVKM. CDR3 nucleotide sequence: TGTGCCAGCAGTTACCAGACTAGGGGCACTGAAGCTTTCTTT. Its translation is CASSYQTRGTEAFF.

The table lists this clone with a count of one. The chain recombines TRBV5-1 with TRBJ2-5; 7 bases agree with TRBD2. The CDR3 is 17 residues long. Trimming cost V 3 bases and J 0 bases; bases outside gene matches: 11. Per the germline V gene, CDR1 is SGHRS and CDR2 is YFSETQ. In DNA form, the CDR3 reads TGCGCCAGCAGCTATTTCAGGTCTAGCGGAGACCAAGAGACCCAGTACTTC. As protein: CASSYFRSSGDQETQYF.

The chain has TRBV6-5 and TRBJ2-7, with 11 bases aligning to TRBD2. Per the germline V gene, CDR1 is MNHEY and CDR2 is SVGAGI. The CDR3 contains 14 residues. With V trimmed by 6 bases and J by 3 bases, 4 bases remained unmatched. The CDR3 reads CASRLGLADYEQYF. The CDR3 DNA reads TGTGCCAGCAGGCTGGGACTAGCGGACTACGAGCAGTACTTC.

The chain combines TRBV13 with TRBJ1-1, with 9 bases matching TRBD1. V lost 5 bases to trimming and J lost 4 bases; unmatched junction nucleotides: 2. CDR1 and CDR2 from the germline V gene are PRHDT and FYEKMQ (reference sequence). CDR3 size: 13 residues. CDR3 DNA: TGTGCCAGCAGCAAGACAGGGGGCACTGAAGCTTTCTTT. This encodes CASSKTGGTEAFF.

This rearrangement joins TRBV2 to TRBJ1-1; 10 bases align to TRBD1. The V segment lost 6 bases and the J segment 5 bases; nucleotides outside the gene matches: 9. The CDR3 is 15 residues long. Germline V gives CDR1 SNHLY, CDR2 FYNNEI. CDR3: CASSARDRGGTEAFF. DNA for the CDR3: TGTGCCAGCAGCGCCCGGGACAGGGGTGGTACTGAAGCTTTCTTT.

V and J are TRBV6-5 and TRBJ2-7; 7 nucleotides agree with TRBD1. The CDR3 contains 14 residues. V dropped 2 bases and J dropped 4; count of bases not matched to a gene: 5. The germline V gene encodes CDR1 MNHEY and CDR2 SVGAGI. DNA for the CDR3: TGTGCCAGCAGTTACCGACAGGGTTTGTACGAGCAGTACTTC. Translating gives CASSYRQGLYEQYF.

This chain connects TRBV6-5 to TRBJ1-2; TRBD1 agrees at 9 bases. CDR1 is MNHEY and CDR2 is SVGAGI in the germline V gene. The CDR3 covers 13 residues. V was clipped by 6 bases and J by 7 bases; unmatched bases: 6. In DNA form, the CDR3 reads TGTGCCAGCAGGCCTACAGGGGGCGTTGGCTACACCTTC. This codes for CASRPTGGVGYTF.

CDR3 in amino acids: CASSVATGGIYEQYF. CDR3 DNA: TGTGCCAGCAGCGTAGCTACAGGGGGCATTTACGAGCAGTACTTC. The J gene is TRBJ2-7, the V gene TRBV9; 9 bases line up with TRBD1. CDR1 is SGDLS and CDR2 is YYNGEE in the germline V gene. The V and J ends lost 0 bases and 4 bases, in that order; junction bases with no gene match: 5. The CDR3 sequence is 15 residues long.

The chain recombines TRBV13 with TRBJ1-2; D might be TRBD1 (5 bases). This CDR3 spans 14 amino acids. In germline, CDR1 is PRHDT, CDR2 FYEKMQ (reference sequence). V was pared by 1 base and J by 5 bases, with 11 bases between. CDR3 sequence: CASSLEDILYGYTF. The CDR3 DNA is TGTGCCAGCAGCTTAGAGGACATTTTATATGGCTACACCTTC.

The chain's CDR3 is CASSIGTGSDTEAFF. CDR3 sequence (DNA): TGTGCCAGTAGTATAGGGACAGGATCGGACACTGAAGCTTTCTTT. This chain uses TRBV19 with TRBJ1-1; 7 bases map to TRBD1. The ends lost 1 base at V and 3 bases at J; junction bases unmatched: 5. The CDR3 runs to 15 residues. Per germline, CDR1 LNHDA and CDR2 SQIVND (reference sequence).

The genes are TRBV2 and TRBJ2-6, with TRBD1 matching 11 bases. This CDR3 is 17 amino acids long. The V gene end was trimmed by 10 bases and the J gene end by 0 bases; junction bases not matched to a gene: 8. Germline-derived CDR1 and CDR2 are SNHLY and FYNNEI. CDR3 nucleotide sequence: TGTGCCATGAGGGGGGACAGGGGGAACTCTGGGGCCAACGTCCTGACTTTC. It encodes CAMRGDRGNSGANVLTF.

The chain combines TRBV27 with TRBJ2-7, with TRBD2 identical over 7 bases. Germline values: CDR1 MNHEY, CDR2 SMNVEV (reference sequence). The CDR3 loop spans 14 amino acids. Trimming took 0 bases from V and 5 from J; bases not matched to a gene: 4. In nucleotides, the CDR3 is TGTGCCAGCAGTTTATCGCGGCTAGCGGACGAGCAGTACTTC. It codes for CASSLSRLADEQYF.

The chain recombines TRBV19 with TRBJ1-2; D unclear. The CDR3 is 17 residues long. Germline lookup yields CDR1 LNHDA and CDR2 SQIVND (reference sequence). Trimming cost V 2 bases and J 0 bases, with 16 bases left between them. As DNA, the CDR3 is TGTGCCAGTAGTATACTTGTTGGCGGGTCTTCTAACTATGGCTACACCTTC. It yields the protein CASSILVGGSSNYGYTF.

As for this clone: Additional DNA sequences in this sample encode the identical CDR3. This chain uses TRBV5-1 with TRBJ1-2; D remains ambiguous. The V and J ends lost 0 bases and 2 bases respectively, with 5 bases between them. CDR3 length: 13 amino acids. Germline CDR1 and CDR2: SGHRS and YFSETQ. CDR3 loop: CASSLGQNYGYTF. DNA of the CDR3: TGCGCCAGCAGCTTGGGGCAGAACTATGGCTACACCTTC.

The genes are TRBV24-1 and TRBJ1-4, with TRBD1 matching 12 bases. There are 17 residues in the CDR3. Germline trimming cut 5 bases from V and 2 bases from J; bases unmatched to any gene: 5. CDR1 KGHDR and CDR2 SFDVKD come from the germline V gene. The CDR3 DNA sequence: TGTGCCACCAGTGCCGGGACAGGGGGCGGCACTAATGAAAAACTGTTTTTT. This sequence encodes CATSAGTGGGTNEKLFF.

The chain carries TRBV29-1 and TRBJ1-1, with D possibly being TRBD1 (5 bases). CDR3 length: 11 amino acids. Trimming took off 4 bases at V and 6 bases at J, with 9 bases between the two ends. Germline values: CDR1 SQVTM, CDR2 ANQGSEA. The DNA of the CDR3 is TGCAGCGTTGTTAGGGGCCCTGAAGCTTTCTTT. It yields the protein CSVVRGPEAFF.

This chain connects TRBV4-3 to TRBJ2-3; maybe TRBD2 (6 bases). Germline V gene sequence: CDR1 LGHNA, CDR2 YSLEER. The length of the CDR3 is 16 residues. Trimming shortened V by 4 bases and J by 4 bases, and 18 bases separated the two germline ends. CDR3 in amino acids: CASSPRLGMAPDTQYF. Written as DNA, the CDR3 is TGCGCCAGCAGCCCTAGACTAGGAATGGCCCCAGATACGCAGTATTTT.

This clone was counted only a few times. The chain employs TRBV4-1 and TRBJ1-1, with 7 positions matching TRBD1. V gave up 4 bases and J gave up 3 bases; unmatched junction bases: 8. Germline loops: CDR1 MGHRA, CDR2 YSYEKL. This CDR3 contains 15 residues. CDR3 coding DNA: TGCGCCAGCAGCCTAAGGGGCAGGGGGGACACTGAAGCTTTCTTT. It is translated as CASSLRGRGDTEAFF.

This chain uses TRBV4-1 with TRBJ1-1; 7 positions agree with TRBD1. V lost 1 base to trimming and J lost 7 bases; unmatched junction nucleotides: 3. The CDR3 has 13 amino acids. The V gene's germline CDR1 is MGHRA and CDR2 YSYEKL. The CDR3 spells CASSQGDRSEAFF. As DNA, the CDR3 is TGCGCCAGCAGCCAAGGGGACAGAAGTGAAGCTTTCTTT.

CDR3 loop: CASSLGLRVTEAFF. CDR3 nucleotide sequence: TGTGCCAGCAGCCTTGGACTTAGGGTCACTGAAGCTTTCTTT. The chain joins TRBV7-2 to TRBJ1-1; no firm D call. This CDR3 region has 14 residues. V gave up 5 bases and J gave up 4 bases, with 14 bases separating them. CDR1 and CDR2 (germline): SGHTA, FQGNSA.